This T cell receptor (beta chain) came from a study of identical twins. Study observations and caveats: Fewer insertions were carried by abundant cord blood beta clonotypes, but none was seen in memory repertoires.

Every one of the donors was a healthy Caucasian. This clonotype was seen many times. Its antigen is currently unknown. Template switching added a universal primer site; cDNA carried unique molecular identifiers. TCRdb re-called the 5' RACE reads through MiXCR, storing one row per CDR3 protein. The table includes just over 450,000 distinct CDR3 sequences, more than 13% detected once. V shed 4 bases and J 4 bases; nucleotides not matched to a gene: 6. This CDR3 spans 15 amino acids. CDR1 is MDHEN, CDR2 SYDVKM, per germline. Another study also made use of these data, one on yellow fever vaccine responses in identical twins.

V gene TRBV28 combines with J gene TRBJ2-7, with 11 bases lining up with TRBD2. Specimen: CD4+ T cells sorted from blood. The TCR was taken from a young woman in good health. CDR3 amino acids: CASSSLAGGVYEQYF. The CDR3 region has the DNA TGTGCCAGCAGTTCTTTAGCGGGAGGGGTGTACGAGCAGTACTTC.